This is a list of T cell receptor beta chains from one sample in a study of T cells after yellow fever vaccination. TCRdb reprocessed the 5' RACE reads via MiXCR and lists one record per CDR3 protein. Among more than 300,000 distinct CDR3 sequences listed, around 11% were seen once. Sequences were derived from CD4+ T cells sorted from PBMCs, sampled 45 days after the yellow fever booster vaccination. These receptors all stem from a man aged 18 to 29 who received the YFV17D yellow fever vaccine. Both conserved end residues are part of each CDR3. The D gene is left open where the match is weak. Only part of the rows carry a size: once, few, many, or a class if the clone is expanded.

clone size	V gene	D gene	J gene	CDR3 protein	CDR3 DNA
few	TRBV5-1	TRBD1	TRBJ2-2	CASSRGQGAGELFF	TGCGCCAGCAGCCGTGGACAGGGGGCCGGGGAGCTGTTTTTT
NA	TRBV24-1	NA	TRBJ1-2	CATSDLGRSYGYTF	TGTGCCACCAGTGATTTGGGCAGAAGCTATGGCTACACCTTC
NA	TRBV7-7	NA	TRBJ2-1	CASSLGVGASSYNEQFF	TGTGCCAGCAGCTTAGGGGTAGGGGCGAGCTCCTACAATGAGCAGTTCTTC
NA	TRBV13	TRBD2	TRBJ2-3	CASSFRLASGFVNTQYF	TGTGCCAGCAGCTTTCGGTTGGCTAGCGGATTTGTAAATACGCAGTATTTT
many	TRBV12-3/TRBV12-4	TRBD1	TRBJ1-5	CASSQTGFDQPQHF	TGTGCCAGCAGTCAGACAGGGTTTGACCAGCCCCAGCATTTT
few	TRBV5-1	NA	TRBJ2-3	CASSLLALGTDTQYF	TGCGCCAGCAGCTTGCTAGCACTTGGCACAGATACGCAGTATTTT
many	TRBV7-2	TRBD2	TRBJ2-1	CASSLNSGAYNEQFF	TGTGCCAGCAGCTTAAATAGCGGGGCCTACAATGAGCAGTTCTTC
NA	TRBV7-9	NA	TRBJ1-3	CASSPPRRLGNTIYF	TGTGCCAGCAGCCCCCCACGCCGGCTTGGAAACACCATATATTTT
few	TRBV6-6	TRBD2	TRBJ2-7	CASRPLAGGSYEQYF	TGTGCCAGCAGACCTTTAGCGGGGGGTTCCTACGAGCAGTACTTC
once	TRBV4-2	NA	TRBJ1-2	CASSQDRQTSYGYTF	TGTGCCAGCAGCCAAGATAGACAAACCTCCTATGGCTACACCTTC
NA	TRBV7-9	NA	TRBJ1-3	CASSPGSGSGNTIYF	TGTGCCAGCAGCCCCGGTTCGGGCTCTGGAAACACCATATATTTT
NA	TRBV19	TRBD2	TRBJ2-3	CASSSSGLAEPDTQYF	TGTGCCAGTAGTTCCTCGGGACTAGCGGAACCGGATACGCAGTATTTT
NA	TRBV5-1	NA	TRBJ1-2	CASSFETEDGYTF	TGCGCCAGCAGCTTCGAGACAGAAGATGGCTACACCTTC
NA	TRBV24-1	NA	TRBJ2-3	CATSGSGAADTQYF	TGTGCCACCAGTGGGTCCGGGGCCGCGGATACGCAGTATTTT
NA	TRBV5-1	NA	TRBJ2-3	CASSPSDTDTQYF	TGCGCCAGCAGCCCCTCAGACACAGATACGCAGTATTTT
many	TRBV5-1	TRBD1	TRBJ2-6	CASSSGQGSGANVLTF	TGCGCCAGCAGTTCAGGACAGGGCTCTGGGGCCAACGTCCTGACTTTC
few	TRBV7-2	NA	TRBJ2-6	CASSRGRAGANVLTF	TGTGCCAGCAGCCGGGGCAGGGCAGGGGCCAACGTCCTGACTTTC
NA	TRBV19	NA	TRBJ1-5	CASSIGFRDSNQPQHF	TGTGCCAGTAGTATTGGCTTCCGGGACAGCAATCAGCCCCAGCATTTT
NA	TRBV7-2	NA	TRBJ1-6	CASSPHERGINSPLHF	TGTGCCAGCAGCCCCCACGAAAGGGGGATTAATTCACCCCTCCACTTT
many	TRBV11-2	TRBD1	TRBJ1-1	CASSPRTGMNTEAFF	TGTGCCAGCAGCCCGCGGACAGGGATGAACACTGAAGCTTTCTTT
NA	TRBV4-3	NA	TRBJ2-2	CASSQDSRAGELFF	TGCGCCAGCAGCCAAGATTCCCGGGCCGGGGAGCTGTTTTTT
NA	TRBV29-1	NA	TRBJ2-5	CSVKAYQETQYF	TGCAGCGTTAAGGCGTACCAAGAGACCCAGTACTTC
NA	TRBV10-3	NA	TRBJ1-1	CAISEQGRAFF	TGTGCCATCAGTGAGCAGGGCCGAGCTTTCTTT
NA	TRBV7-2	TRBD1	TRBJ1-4	CASSMDRGEKLFF	TGTGCCAGCAGCATGGACAGGGGTGAAAAACTGTTTTTT
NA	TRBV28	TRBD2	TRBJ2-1	CASSSPASGGYNEQFF	TGTGCCAGCAGTTCCCCGGCTAGCGGGGGCTACAATGAGCAGTTCTTC